The clone carrying this T cell receptor (beta chain) turned up a few times. With each sample, at least 5.5 micrograms of total RNA were extracted. The data are from a study of blood T cells in healthy people across ages. A J-beta primer mix and a sample-barcoded 5' primer were used in a second PCR of about 6 to 12 cycles. CDR3-containing paired-end reads numbered at least 2.5 million in each sample. TCRdb ran MiXCR on the 5' RACE reads and lists one entry per CDR3 protein. The sample has 1.5 million or so distinct CDR3 sequences, roughly 40% seen once. CDR3 length equals 14 residues. Looked up from germline, CDR1 is KGHDR and CDR2 is SFDVKD. With 7 bases clipped from V and 6 bases from J, the junction kept 2 bases outside the gene matches.

This clonotype originated in a woman younger than 30 in good health. Input material: blood. V gene TRBV24-1 combines with J gene TRBJ2-1; 13 bases map to TRBD2. Here the CDR3 DNA reads TGTGCCACCAGGGGACTAGCGGGGTTCAATGAGCAGTTCTTC. It yields the protein CATRGLAGFNEQFF.